These 20 T cell receptor beta chains originate from one sample sequenced in a study of T-cell memory formation after mild COVID-19. TCRdb called the 5' RACE reads again in MiXCR, with one record for every CDR3 protein. The table includes under 700,000 distinct CDR3 sequences, roughly 21% detected once. The sequenced sample consisted of PBMCs or a T cell subset sorted from them (not recorded which). The receptor set was obtained from an adult woman who had mild COVID-19 (a few samples of this study predate the infection). Cell type and time point are not known.

This clonotype was found a few times. The chain employs TRBV20-1 and TRBJ1-2; possibly TRBD1 for D (5 bases). CDR1 DFQATT and CDR2 SNEGSKA come from the germline V gene (reference sequence). This CDR3 contains 14 residues. Trimming took off 2 bases at V and 3 bases at J, with 13 bases between the two ends. In DNA, the CDR3 is TGCAGTGCTAGAATAAGGGACCGGCACTATGGCTACACCTTC. The encoded protein is CSARIRDRHYGYTF.

This clonotype appeared a few times. V usage is TRBV7-3 and J usage is TRBJ2-5; 10 bases map to TRBD2. The CDR3 extends over 15 amino acids. With 4 bases clipped from V and 5 bases from J, the junction kept 7 bases outside the gene matches. CDR1 and CDR2 (germline): SGHTA, FQGTGA. CDR3 nucleotides: TGTGCCAGCAGCTCAAAGCGGGGGGGTGGGGAGACCCAGTACTTC. Its protein is CASSSKRGGGETQYF.

The genes are TRBV29-1 and TRBJ2-4; 8 bases map to TRBD1. Germline CDR1 is SQVTM and CDR2 is ANQGSEA. CDR3 length equals 14 residues. With 6 bases clipped from V and 7 bases from J, the junction kept 11 bases outside the gene matches. In nucleotides, the CDR3 is TGCAGCGTAGACCTCCCCGGGACAGGCAACATTCAGTACTTC. Its protein is CSVDLPGTGNIQYF.

This clonotype was detected a few times. This rearrangement joins TRBV18 to TRBJ2-7, with a possible D match to TRBD2 (6 bases). V lost 2 bases and J lost 3, with 14 bases in between. Germline V gene data show CDR1 as KGHSH and CDR2 as LQKENI. The CDR3 consists of 15 residues. In DNA, the CDR3 is TGTGCCAGCTCACCAGCGGGGAGCGACAACTACGAGCAGTACTTC. This encodes CASSPAGSDNYEQYF. Full variable domain (missing parts from reference TRBV18 and TRBJ2-7): NAGVMQNPRHLVRRRGQEARLRCSPMKGHSHVYWYRQLPEEGLKFMVYLQKENIIDESGMPKERFSAEFPKEGPSILRIQQVVRGDSAAYFCASSPAGSDNYEQYFGPGTRLTVT.

This clonotype has a handful of counts. V and J are TRBV5-1 and TRBJ2-1; 7 bases are a match to TRBD2. The V and J ends lost 5 bases and 12 bases, in that order; junction bases with no gene match: 14. Germline V gene sequence: CDR1 SGHRS, CDR2 YFSETQ. This CDR3 has 14 residues. This CDR3 reads CASSGGLAEGRQFF. CDR3 DNA: TGCGCCAGCAGTGGCGGCCTAGCGGAGGGGAGGCAGTTCTTC.

This clonotype was found many times. The chain couples TRBV24-1 to TRBJ2-7; 7 bases fit TRBD2. Germline trimming cut 5 bases from V and 3 bases from J; bases unmatched to any gene: 9. Germline assignment: CDR1 KGHDR and CDR2 SFDVKD. This CDR3 spans 15 amino acids. The CDR3 sequence: CATSGSAGDNYEQYF. CDR3 DNA: TGTGCCACCAGTGGTTCGGCGGGAGATAACTACGAGCAGTACTTC.

This clonotype was found a few times. This rearrangement joins TRBV2 to TRBJ2-1; TRBD1 aligns across 9 bases. CDR3 length: 16 amino acids. Germline V gene lookup returns CDR1 SNHLY and CDR2 FYNNEI. V was pared by 2 bases and J by 7 bases, with 9 bases of the junction left unmatched. DNA for the CDR3: TGTGCCAGCAGTGAATTGAGGACAGGGGCCAGGAATGAGCAGTTCTTC. As protein: CASSELRTGARNEQFF.

This clonotype was counted a few times. The chain joins TRBV10-3 to TRBJ2-1; 8 bases line up with TRBD2. This CDR3 has 19 amino acids. The germline CDR1 and CDR2 sequences are ENHRY and SYGVKD. V lost 2 bases and J lost 7; bases outside the gene matches: 19. CDR3: CAISEPLGLSGSFTNEQFF. CDR3 nucleotide sequence: TGTGCCATCAGTGAGCCCCTGGGACTCAGCGGGAGTTTCACAAATGAGCAGTTCTTC.

The chain employs TRBV7-3 and TRBJ2-3; TRBD2 agrees at 11 bases. Germline V gene data show CDR1 as SGHTA and CDR2 as FQGTGA. The length of the CDR3 is 17 residues. V was pared by 5 bases and J by 0 bases, with 7 bases of the junction left unmatched. CDR3 coding DNA: TGTGCCAGCAGCCCCCGACTAGCGGGGATGAGCACAGATACGCAGTATTTT. Its protein product is CASSPRLAGMSTDTQYF.

The V gene is TRBV9, the J gene TRBJ2-2; the match to TRBD2 covers 9 bases. Losses at the gene ends were 3 bases for V and 8 bases for J; bases not matched to a gene: 5. The CDR3 has 14 amino acids. The germline V gene encodes CDR1 SGDLS and CDR2 YYNGEE. CDR3 residues: CASSGGRGPGELFF. The CDR3 DNA is TGTGCCAGCAGCGGCGGGAGGGGTCCGGGGGAGCTGTTTTTT.

The chain carries TRBV9 and TRBJ1-2; TRBD1 matches 7 bases. The CDR3 extends over 13 amino acids. Germline V gene sequence: CDR1 SGDLS, CDR2 YYNGEE. The V and J ends lost 0 bases and 9 bases, in that order; junction bases with no gene match: 5. As DNA, the CDR3 is TGTGCCAGCAGCGTAGCCGACAGGGTGAGCTACACCTTC. Translated, it gives CASSVADRVSYTF.

The gene calls are TRBV7-6 and TRBJ1-6; D is possibly TRBD1 (5 bases). V was shortened by 1 base and J by 12 bases, with 13 bases between the two germline ends. CDR3 size: 14 residues. Germline V gene sequence: CDR1 SGHVS, CDR2 FNYEAQ. The CDR3 DNA reads as TGTGCCAGCAGCTTAGAATCGGGGCCGCGACCCCTCCACTTT. It specifies CASSLESGPRPLHF. The whole variable domain, filled in from reference TRBV7-6 and TRBJ1-6, reads GAGVSQSPRYKVTKRGQDVALRCDPISGHVSLYWYRQALGQGPEFLTYFNYEAQQDKSGLPNDRFSAERPEGSISTLTIQRTEQRDSAMYRCASSLESGPRPLHFGNGTRLTVT.

The chain joins TRBV30 to TRBJ2-7; D gene unclear. V was trimmed by 4 bases and J by 7 bases, leaving 20 bases between them. The CDR3 length is 14 residues. Per the germline V gene, CDR1 is GTSNPN and CDR2 is SVGIG (reference sequence). The CDR3 protein is CAWTLGPALGEQYF. The CDR3 DNA reads as TGTGCCTGGACTCTCGGACCGGCACTGGGAGAGCAGTACTTC. Filled out from reference TRBV30 and TRBJ2-7, the complete variable domain reads SQTIHQWPATLVQPVGSPLSLECTVEGTSNPNLYWYRQAAGRGLQLLFYSVGIGQISSEVPQNLSASRPQDRQFILSSKKLLLSDSGFYLCAWTLGPALGEQYFGPGTRLTVT.

This clonotype was counted between two and nine times. V usage is TRBV4-2 and J usage is TRBJ2-7, with 15 nucleotides matching TRBD2. This CDR3 has 17 amino acids. Unmatched junction bases numbered 6, after V lost 3 bases and J lost 3 bases. Germline assignment: CDR1 LGHNA and CDR2 YNFKEQ. The CDR3: CASSQGLAGGILYEQYF. CDR3 sequence (DNA): TGTGCCAGCAGCCAGGGACTAGCGGGGGGAATCCTCTACGAGCAGTACTTC.

The chain's CDR3 is CASIPNGLAETQYF. The CDR3 DNA reads TGTGCCAGCATCCCGAATGGACTAGCAGAGACCCAGTACTTC. The V call is TRBV12-3 or TRBV12-4, the J call TRBJ2-5; 8 bases line up with TRBD2. This CDR3 has 14 residues. The junction had 8 bases not matched to a gene; V was cut back by 7 bases and J by 4 bases.

The V and J genes are TRBV9 and TRBJ2-7; a weak D match, TRBD2 (5 bases). The CDR3 totals 15 residues. The V end lost 0 bases, the J end lost 5 bases, and 15 bases lay between the germline ends. Looked up from germline, CDR1 is SGDLS and CDR2 is YYNGEE. For the CDR3, the DNA is TGTGCCAGCAGCGTAGATGTGGGAGTGATGAACGAGCAGTACTTC. Its translation: CASSVDVGVMNEQYF.

The sample holds a few counts of this clonotype. The rearrangement uses TRBV5-1 and TRBJ2-7, with 7 bases fitting TRBD1. CDR3 size: 13 residues. Germline lookup yields CDR1 SGHRS and CDR2 YFSETQ. V lost 4 bases and J lost 5; bases outside the gene matches: 6. The CDR3 sequence is CASSRTTGHEQYF. The DNA for the CDR3 is TGCGCCAGCAGCCGAACGACAGGGCACGAGCAGTACTTC.

This clonotype was seen a handful of times. The rearrangement uses TRBV7-2 and TRBJ2-5, with 12 bases identical to TRBD2. CDR1 is SGHTA and CDR2 is FQGNSA in the germline V gene. V gave up 1 base and J gave up 9 bases; unmatched junction bases: 12. The CDR3 is made up of 17 amino acids. CDR3 protein: CASSLVPGLAGPGSQYF. The CDR3 DNA reads as TGTGCCAGCAGCTTAGTACCGGGACTAGCGGGTCCCGGGTCCCAGTACTTC. Full variable domain (outside the CDR3, taken from reference TRBV7-2 and TRBJ2-5): GAGVSQSPSNKVTEKGKDVELRCDPISGHTALYWYRQSLGQGLEFLIYFQGNSAPDKSGLPSDRFSAERTGGSVSTLTIQRTQQEDSAVYLCASSLVPGLAGPGSQYFGPGTRLLVL.

This clonotype was recorded at least ten times. This chain joins TRBV15 and TRBJ1-1, with 12 bases matching TRBD1. The CDR3 length is 15 residues. The trim removed 1 base at V and 4 bases at J, leaving 1 base unmatched. In germline, CDR1 is LNHNV, CDR2 YYDKDF (reference sequence). CDR3 amino acids: CATSRGDRGLTEAFF. For the CDR3, the DNA is TGTGCCACCAGCAGAGGGGACAGGGGGCTCACTGAAGCTTTCTTT.

The chain carries TRBV18 and TRBJ2-1; D unresolved. In germline, CDR1 is KGHSH, CDR2 LQKENI. Trimming took off 6 bases at V and 10 bases at J, with 13 bases between the two ends. There are 12 residues in the CDR3. The CDR3 loop is CASSPSPTEQFF. The DNA of the CDR3 is TGTGCCAGCTCCCCGAGTCCTACGGAGCAGTTCTTC. Full variable domain (outside the CDR3, taken from reference TRBV18 and TRBJ2-1): NAGVMQNPRHLVRRRGQEARLRCSPMKGHSHVYWYRQLPEEGLKFMVYLQKENIIDESGMPKERFSAEFPKEGPSILRIQQVVRGDSAAYFCASSPSPTEQFFGPGTRLTVL.